This TCR beta chain was found in a study of glioma-infiltrating T cells. The CDR3 length is 13 residues. V lost 6 bases and J 0 bases, leaving 12 bases between the germline ends. CDR1 is SQVTM, CDR2 ANQGSEA, per germline. Points from the study as a whole: Tissue and blood shared very few CDR3 sequences.

TCR alpha and beta CDR3 regions were amplified from RNA using iRepertoire nested multiplex PCR. TCRdb used MiXCR to reprocess the multiplex PCR reads, holding one entry per CDR3 protein. Here the sample spans fewer than 250,000 distinct CDR3 sequences, over 25% being singletons. About this clonotype itself: Its target is unknown. A read error may explain this, as a much larger clone is one base away.

The chain has TRBV29-1 and TRBJ2-7; no clear D gene. The sequence came from a human donor with low-grade glioma or glioblastoma, undergoing nonglioma brain surgery, or in good health (not recorded which). The source material was glioma tissue, nonneoplastic brain tissue, or PBMCs (not recorded which). CDR3 protein: CSVSMVSSYEQYF. The CDR3 nucleotides read TGCAGCGTCTCGATGGTGAGCTCCTACGAGCAGTACTTC.